The 15 T cell receptor beta chains given below trace back to one sample, sequenced in a study of T cells of healthy individuals. TCRdb processed the 5' RACE reads anew with MiXCR; each CDR3 protein has one entry. The sample carries approximately 100,000 distinct CDR3 sequences, around 17% recorded once. The receptors stem from a human donor in good health.

This clonotype was seen ten or more times. The chain uses TRBV11-1 and TRBJ2-1, with D uncertain. Trimming stripped 5 bases from V and 6 bases from J, with 11 bases between. The germline CDR1 and CDR2 sequences are SGHAT and FQDESV (reference sequence). This CDR3 has 13 amino acids. The DNA for the CDR3 is TGTGCCAGCAGCCTCAGGACGGGCAATGAGCAGTTCTTC. Residues: CASSLRTGNEQFF.

The chain uses TRBV6-2 or TRBV6-3 and TRBJ2-1; either TRBD1 or TRBD2 may supply D (5 bases each). In germline, CDR1 is MNHEY, CDR2 SVGEGT. Trimming removed 6 bases from V and 1 base from J, with 16 bases in between. CDR3 length: 16 residues. As DNA, the CDR3 is TGTGCCAGCAGACAGGTACTTGGAGGATCCTACAATGAGCAGTTCTTC. Amino acid sequence: CASRQVLGGSYNEQFF.

The chain combines TRBV20-1 with TRBJ2-1, with 7 positions matching TRBD2. Germline-derived CDR1 and CDR2 are DFQATT and SNEGSKA (reference sequence). The CDR3 consists of 15 residues. The CDR3 spells CSGLVVPSSYNEQFF. The CDR3 DNA reads TGCTCTGGACTAGTGGTACCCAGCTCCTACAATGAGCAGTTCTTC.

This chain joins TRBV12-3 or TRBV12-4 and TRBJ1-2; 11 bases map to TRBD1. The length of the CDR3 is 15 residues. With V trimmed by 7 bases and J by 5 bases, 9 bases remained unmatched. CDR3 sequence: CASTSDRGRTYGYTF. CDR3 in DNA: TGTGCCAGCACCTCGGACAGGGGGCGGACTTATGGCTACACCTTC.

CDR3: CSARGRASSYNEQFF. The CDR3 coding sequence is TGCAGTGCTAGAGGGAGGGCGAGCTCCTACAATGAGCAGTTCTTC. This chain uses TRBV20-1 with TRBJ2-1, with a weak D call TRBD2 (6 bases). This CDR3 has 15 amino acids. The germline V gene has CDR1 DFQATT and CDR2 SNEGSKA (reference sequence). Trimming shortened V by 1 base and J by 0 bases, and 10 bases separated the two germline ends.

This clonotype was detected only a few times. The rearrangement uses TRBV20-1 and TRBJ2-1; the D gene is possibly TRBD2 (7 bases). Trimming left V 4 bases short and J 10 bases short, with 17 bases between. The CDR3 spans 13 residues. Germline CDR1 and CDR2: DFQATT and SNEGSKA (reference sequence). As DNA, the CDR3 is TGCAGTGCTATGAAAGGGGGGGGCCCGGAGCAGTTCTTC. The encoded protein is CSAMKGGGPEQFF.

This clonotype was seen a handful of times. The J gene is TRBJ2-5, the V gene TRBV5-1; D is unclear. Germline-derived CDR1 and CDR2 are SGHRS and YFSETQ. The CDR3 length is 13 residues. The ends were cut back, 5 bases at V and 0 bases at J, with 8 bases in the middle. CDR3: CASRGRDQETQYF. CDR3 DNA sequence: TGCGCCAGCAGGGGCCGAGACCAAGAGACCCAGTACTTC.

This clonotype was seen at least ten times. This sequence joins TRBV7-2 and TRBJ1-5; unclear D gene. CDR3 length: 14 amino acids. Trimming removed 3 bases at V and 6 bases at J, with 12 bases between. The germline CDR1 and CDR2 sequences are SGHTA and FQGNSA. As DNA, the CDR3 is TGTGCCAGCAGCTTGATGGGGTGGGGTCAGCCCCAGCATTTT. Its translation: CASSLMGWGQPQHF.

This clonotype has just a few counts. This rearrangement joins TRBV28 to TRBJ2-5, with TRBD2 matching 13 bases. This CDR3 region has 18 residues. The V gene end was trimmed by 5 bases and the J gene end by 0 bases; junction bases not matched to a gene: 9. The germline CDR1 and CDR2 sequences are MDHEN and SYDVKM. The CDR3, as DNA: TGTGCCAGCAGTGCGTGGACTAGCGGGAGCCCTTACCAAGAGACCCAGTACTTC. As protein: CASSAWTSGSPYQETQYF.

A few counts support this clonotype. Here the CDR3 DNA reads TGCAGTGCTAGAGATCCACCTGAGCAGTTCTTC. Amino acids: CSARDPPEQFF. The chain combines TRBV20-1 with TRBJ2-1; no clear D gene. V shed 0 bases and J shed 9 bases, with 6 bases lying between them. CDR3 length: 11 residues. Germline lookup yields CDR1 DFQATT and CDR2 SNEGSKA (reference sequence).

This clonotype was picked up many times. This chain joins TRBV6-2 or TRBV6-3 and TRBJ1-2; a possible D gene is TRBD1 (6 bases). Germline V gene data show CDR1 as MNHEY and CDR2 as SVGEGT. Trimming took 7 bases from V and 3 from J, leaving 12 bases between them. The CDR3 has 13 amino acids. CDR3 loop: CASTPDRYYGYTF. CDR3 coding DNA: TGTGCCAGCACCCCAGACAGGTACTATGGCTACACCTTC.

The V gene is TRBV27, the J gene TRBJ2-1; D is unresolved. Between the trimmed V and J ends, which lost 3 bases and 1 base, there was a span of 10 bases. Germline V lookup: CDR1 MNHEY, CDR2 SMNVEV (reference sequence). The CDR3 runs to 15 residues. The DNA of the CDR3 is TGTGCCAGCAGTTTCATTCCAAGATCCTACAATGAGCAGTTCTTC. Amino acid sequence: CASSFIPRSYNEQFF.

This clonotype has just one count. The rearrangement links TRBV12-5 to TRBJ2-5; D might be TRBD1 or TRBD2, each matching 5 bases. V lost 0 bases to trimming and J lost 4 bases, with 24 bases between them. From germline, CDR1 is LGHNT and CDR2 FRNRAP. The CDR3 runs 19 residues. The CDR3 loop reads CASGLVRDGEAPGAETQYF. CDR3 bases: TGTGCTAGTGGTTTGGTCCGGGACGGCGAAGCTCCCGGGGCAGAGACCCAGTACTTC. Using reference TRBV12-5 and TRBJ2-5 for the parts outside the CDR3, the full variable domain is DARVTQTPRHKVTEMGQEVTMRCQPILGHNTVFWYRQTMMQGLELLAYFRNRAPLDDSGMPKDRFSAEMPDATLATLKIQPSEPRDSAVYFCASGLVRDGEAPGAETQYFGPGTRLLVL.

The chain joins TRBV6-2 or TRBV6-3 to TRBJ1-1; D might be TRBD1 (6 bases). Germline V lookup: CDR1 MNHEY, CDR2 SVGEGT. This CDR3 comprises 17 residues. With 7 bases removed from V and 1 base from J, the gap between germline ends came to 22 bases. CDR3 sequence (DNA): TGTGCCAGCAAGGGCCAGCGGGGGACAACTGAGAACACTGAAGCTTTCTTT. It yields the protein CASKGQRGTTENTEAFF.

In this sample, this clonotype turned up a few times. The rearrangement joins TRBV24-1 to TRBJ1-4; D uncertain. Germline lookup yields CDR1 KGHDR and CDR2 SFDVKD. V lost 2 bases to trimming and J lost 8 bases, with 5 bases between them. The CDR3 is 12 amino acids. For the CDR3, the DNA is TGTGCCACCAGTGATTCCGGGGAAAAACTGTTTTTT. It is translated as CATSDSGEKLFF.